A single T cell receptor beta chain is shown here with its context. Its antigen is unknown. Qualities for individual bases were not recorded, and no much larger clone is one base off. This entry comes from a study of CD8 T cells in Susac syndrome (dated by TCRdb to the late 2010s). Describing the broader study: Among the sequenced Susac syndrome patients, about 6 had clinically active disease and 8 or 9 were in clinical remission. At blood withdrawal, Susac syndrome patients were therapy-naive, treated with corticosteroids (with IVIg additionally given to some), or treated with IVIg alone. Whether CD8+ T cell activation and differentiation in Susac syndrome was antigen driven was tested using repertoire sequencing. The paper as a whole reports these results and caveats: The study acknowledged that relatively few individuals were included in the TCR sequencing and HLA analysis. The CD4+ T cell repertoire of patients with Susac syndrome showed no detectable clonal expansion.

Peripheral blood CD8+ and CD4+ T cells from healthy donors, Susac syndrome patients and multiple sclerosis patients were profiled using high-throughput TCR beta sequencing. Recently defined diagnostic criteria for definite or probable disease were met by the Susac syndrome patients. Bulk CD8+ and CD4+ T cells were purified magnetically by negative isolation, whereas CD8+ TEMRA cells were enriched by FACS. Blood was collected in EDTA tubes and processed within 24 hours, with PBMCs isolated through density gradient centrifugation. PBMCs intended for TCR sequencing were frozen in liquid nitrogen and were later thawed in a 37 degrees C water bath. The sorted or isolated CD4+, CD8+ and CD8+ TEMRA cells had a purity of 90% or higher. CDR1 and CDR2, looked up from the germline V gene (reference sequence), are DFQATT and SNEGSKA. For this chain, trimming is 6 bases at the V end and 2 bases at the J end, and the number of junction bases without a gene match is 6. The CDR3 goes from the cysteine to the phenylalanine over 14 residues. Only the CDR3 portion is preserved as DNA: 42 bases, with reading frame beginning at the first base.

RNA was extracted with the RNeasy kit and roughly 0.5 to 1 ug was reverse transcribed using random hexamers. TCR beta CDR3 regions were amplified with the immunoSEQ multiplex PCR assay covering 54 Vbeta and 13 Jbeta segments. PCR amplification bias was corrected by using a synthetic template baseline for primer optimization and computational correction. Per the authors' processing: Reads were annotated to V, D and J genes per IMGT and analyzed with immunoSEQ Analyzer, keeping only productive sequences. Clonality was calculated as one minus the Shannon entropy normalized by log2 of the number of productive unique sequences. For each patient and control, public and private clones were evaluated among the 100 most prevalent clones. Susac-specific clones were defined as absent from healthy and MS cohorts, over a thousand published viral clones and other ImmuneACCESS disease sequences. The raw public reads went through TCRdb reprocessing: fastp at Q25, MiXCR clone calling, in-frame beta chains kept. Rows are unified per CDR3 protein, each entry keeping the most common DNA and genes. The V and J calls come from TCRdb's annotation, not from the publication. Recorded for this sample are around 200,000 distinct CDR3 sequences; over 90% of them occurred a single time. The top ten clonotypes cover approximately 0.099% of the sample.

The TCR comes from a human donor with Susac syndrome. Sequencing was done on a sample of CD4+ T cells from PBMCs. The chain employs TRBV20-1 and TRBJ2-3, and 9 junction bases match TRBD1. The DNA sequence is TGCAGTGCATCTCGGACAGGGGCCACAGATACGCAGTATTTT. This sequence encodes CSASRTGATDTQYF.